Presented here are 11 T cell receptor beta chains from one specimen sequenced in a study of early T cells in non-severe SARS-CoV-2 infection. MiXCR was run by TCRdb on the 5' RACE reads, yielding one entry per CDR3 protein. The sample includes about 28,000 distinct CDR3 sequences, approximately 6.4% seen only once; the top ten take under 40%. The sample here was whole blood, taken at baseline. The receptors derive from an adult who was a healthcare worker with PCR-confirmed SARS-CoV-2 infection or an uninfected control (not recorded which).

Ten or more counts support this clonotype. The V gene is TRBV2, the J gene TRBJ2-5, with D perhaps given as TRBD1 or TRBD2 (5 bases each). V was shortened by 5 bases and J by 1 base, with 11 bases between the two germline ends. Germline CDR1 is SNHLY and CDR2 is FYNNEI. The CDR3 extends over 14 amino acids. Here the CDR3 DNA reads TGTGCCAGCAGTTGGGGGAGTACCCAAGAGACCCAGTACTTC. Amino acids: CASSWGSTQETQYF.

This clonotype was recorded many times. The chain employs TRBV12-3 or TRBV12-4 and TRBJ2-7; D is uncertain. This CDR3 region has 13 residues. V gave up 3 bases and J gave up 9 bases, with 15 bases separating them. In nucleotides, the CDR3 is TGTGCCAGCAGTTTTAATCCCAATACTGTGCAGTACTTC. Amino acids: CASSFNPNTVQYF.

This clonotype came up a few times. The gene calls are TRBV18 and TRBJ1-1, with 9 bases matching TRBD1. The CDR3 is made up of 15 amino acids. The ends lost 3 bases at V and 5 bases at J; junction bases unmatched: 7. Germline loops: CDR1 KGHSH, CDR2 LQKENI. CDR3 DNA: TGTGCCAGCTCACCTACAGGGGGCCGAGGGACTGAAGCTTTCTTT. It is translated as CASSPTGGRGTEAFF.

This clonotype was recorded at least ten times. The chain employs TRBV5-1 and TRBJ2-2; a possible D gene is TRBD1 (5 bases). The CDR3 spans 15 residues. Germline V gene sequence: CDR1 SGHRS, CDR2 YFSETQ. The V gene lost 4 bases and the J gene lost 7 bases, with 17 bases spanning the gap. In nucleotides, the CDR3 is TGCGCCAGCAGCCCGGTGGGGCCGAGGATCGGGGAGCTGTTTTTT. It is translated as CASSPVGPRIGELFF.

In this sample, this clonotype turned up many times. The CDR3 nucleotides are TGTGCCAGCGGGAGGTCTAGCGTATACAATGAGCAGTTCTTC. Amino acid sequence: CASGRSSVYNEQFF. The V call is TRBV12-3 or TRBV12-4, the J call TRBJ2-1; D is possibly TRBD2 (6 bases). Deletions cut 8 bases from V and 4 bases from J, with 15 bases between. The CDR3 contains 14 residues.

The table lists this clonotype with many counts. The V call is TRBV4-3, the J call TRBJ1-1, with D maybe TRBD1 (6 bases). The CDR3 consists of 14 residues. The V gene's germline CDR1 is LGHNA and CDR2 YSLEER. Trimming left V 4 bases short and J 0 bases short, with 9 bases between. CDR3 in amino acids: CASSRDTLNTEAFF. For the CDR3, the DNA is TGCGCCAGCAGCCGGGACACCTTGAACACTGAAGCTTTCTTT.

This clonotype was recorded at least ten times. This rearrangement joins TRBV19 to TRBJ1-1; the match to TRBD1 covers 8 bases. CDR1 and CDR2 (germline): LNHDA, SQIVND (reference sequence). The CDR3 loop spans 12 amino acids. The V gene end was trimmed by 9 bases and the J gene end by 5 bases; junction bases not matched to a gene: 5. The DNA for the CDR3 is TGTGCCAGCCGGGGACAGGAGACTGAAGCTTTCTTT. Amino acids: CASRGQETEAFF.

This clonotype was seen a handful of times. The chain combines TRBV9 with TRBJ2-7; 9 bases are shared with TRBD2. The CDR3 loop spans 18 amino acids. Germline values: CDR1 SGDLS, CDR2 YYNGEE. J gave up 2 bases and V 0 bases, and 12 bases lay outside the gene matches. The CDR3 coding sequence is TGTGCCAGCAGCGTAGTGGTTAGCGGGGGCCCGACCCCCTACGAGCAGTACTTC. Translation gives CASSVVVSGGPTPYEQYF. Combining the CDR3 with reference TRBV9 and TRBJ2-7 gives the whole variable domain DSGVTQTPKHLITATGQRVTLRCSPRSGDLSVYWYQQSLDQGLQFLIQYYNGEERAKGNILERFSAQQFPDLHSELNLSSLELGDSALYFCASSVVVSGGPTPYEQYFGPGTRLTVT.

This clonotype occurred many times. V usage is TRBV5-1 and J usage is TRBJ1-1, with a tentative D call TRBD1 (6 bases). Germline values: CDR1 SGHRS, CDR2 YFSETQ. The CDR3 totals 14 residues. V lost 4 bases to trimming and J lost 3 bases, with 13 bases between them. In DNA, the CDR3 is TGCGCCAGCAGCCCAGGGGAGTACGACACTGAAGCTTTCTTT. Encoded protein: CASSPGEYDTEAFF.

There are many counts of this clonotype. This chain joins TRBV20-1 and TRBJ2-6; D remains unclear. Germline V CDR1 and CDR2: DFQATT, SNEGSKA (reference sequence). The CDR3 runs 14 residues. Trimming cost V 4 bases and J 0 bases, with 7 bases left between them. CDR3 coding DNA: TGCAGTGCTAAGCCGAACTCTGGGGCCAACGTCCTGACTTTC. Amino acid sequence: CSAKPNSGANVLTF.

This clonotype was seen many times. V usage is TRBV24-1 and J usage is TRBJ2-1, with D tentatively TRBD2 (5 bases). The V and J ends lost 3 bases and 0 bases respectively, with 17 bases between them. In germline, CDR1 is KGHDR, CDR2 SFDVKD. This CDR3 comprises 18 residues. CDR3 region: CATSDPARGGSSYNEQFF. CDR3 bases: TGTGCCACCAGTGATCCCGCTCGCGGTGGGAGCTCCTACAATGAGCAGTTCTTC.